The clone carrying this TCR beta chain was counted at least ten times. Its antigen remains unidentified. This entry comes from a study of T-cell memory formation after mild COVID-19. A single record per CDR3 protein comes from TCRdb applying MiXCR to the 5' RACE reads. The sample records under 300,000 distinct CDR3 sequences, 8% to 10% being singletons. Looked up from germline, CDR1 is ENHRY and CDR2 is SYGVKD. V gave up 10 bases and J gave up 3 bases, with 15 bases separating them. The CDR3 consists of 14 residues. Overall study results and limits: Later expanders leaned toward CD4+, whereas clones contracting from day 15 to 85 were balanced CD4/CD8.

The receptor comes from a man aged 18 to 35 who had mild COVID-19 (a few samples of this study predate the infection). Cell type and time point are not known. The chain couples TRBV10-3 to TRBJ2-2, with a weak D call TRBD1 (6 bases). Sequenced sample: PBMCs or a T cell subset sorted from them (not recorded which). CDR3 residues: CATMWTVDTGELFF. In DNA, the CDR3 is TGTGCCACCATGTGGACAGTGGACACCGGGGAGCTGTTTTTT.